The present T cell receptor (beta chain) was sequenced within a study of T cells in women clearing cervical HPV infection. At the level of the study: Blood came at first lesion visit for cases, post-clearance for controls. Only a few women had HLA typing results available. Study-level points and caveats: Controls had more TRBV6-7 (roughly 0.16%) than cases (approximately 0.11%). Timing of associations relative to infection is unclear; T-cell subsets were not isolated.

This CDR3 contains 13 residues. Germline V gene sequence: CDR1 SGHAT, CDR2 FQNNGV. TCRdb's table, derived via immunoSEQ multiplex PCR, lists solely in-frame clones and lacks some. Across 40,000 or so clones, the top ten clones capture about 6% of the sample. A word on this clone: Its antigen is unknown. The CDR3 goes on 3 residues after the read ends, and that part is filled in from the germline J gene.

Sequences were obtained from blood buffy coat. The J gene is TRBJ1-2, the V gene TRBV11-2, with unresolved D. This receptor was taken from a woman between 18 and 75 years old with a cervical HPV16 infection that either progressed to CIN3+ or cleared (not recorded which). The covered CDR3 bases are TGTGCCAGCAGCGGTACGGCGGGCTACGAC. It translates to CASSGTAGYD. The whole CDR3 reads CASSGTAGYDYTF.